This record concerns one TCR beta chain sequence. Its antigen remains unknown. V dropped 3 bases and J dropped 4 bases, with 10 bases sitting between them. The V gene's germline CDR1 is MDHEN and CDR2 SYDVKM. This CDR3 contains 13 residues. These data originate in a study of shared clonotypes between healthy human individuals. Background on the study: In total, the donors were two women and a few men aged 18 to 49. Per donor, CD8 memory used one plate, CD8 naive used two, CD4 memory used three and CD4 naive used three.

Study-level findings and limits: Tissues were not sampled, only blood, and their repertoires likely differ.

Clones were sequenced by immunoSEQ multiplex PCR, and TCRdb holds only the in-frame ones, with some missing. Counted here are a few hundred thousand clones, 97% occurring once; the ten biggest clones make up about 0.06%. In the CD4+ fraction, cells were divided into CD45RA+ naive and CD45RA-negative memory subsets. The receptor was derived from a woman aged 25 to 45 in good health. V usage is TRBV28 and J usage is TRBJ2-7; D perhaps matches TRBD1 (5 bases). The sample comprised naive CD4+ T cells sorted from blood. Subset denoted: CD45RA+ positively selected. The CDR3: CASSLAGPYEQYF. The CDR3 DNA follows: TGTGCCAGCAGTTTGGCAGGGCCGTACGAGCAGTACTTC.